This T cell receptor (beta chain) appears in the sequencing data of a study of T-cell reconstitution after alpha-beta-depleted transplantation in children. Study-wide results and limits: Surviving recipient cells, namely T cells and thymic progenitors, were the source of high day-60 TCRbeta diversity in some patients. The study reportedly traced alpha-beta T cells about two months after transplant to several hundred expanded graft clones. T-cell counts and diversity at one year following transplant were attributed mainly to newly produced T cells.

A remark on this clonotype: The antigen is undetermined.

Between the trimmed V and J ends, which lost 4 bases and 3 bases, there was a span of 5 bases. Germline CDR1 MNHNY, CDR2 SVGAGI (reference sequence). CDR3 length: 12 residues. This sample's TCRbeta library carried unique molecular identifier barcodes. From the PCR reads, TCRdb called clonotypes with MiXCR, one entry per CDR3 protein. The data hold about 350,000 distinct CDR3 sequences, with 16% observed a single time. The genes are TRBV6-6 and TRBJ2-3; weak D call: TRBD2 (5 bases). The sequenced sample was PBMCs, mostly from graft donor cells, obtained 360 days after TCRalphabeta/CD19-depleted stem cell transplant. The origin of this receptor is a male patient aged 2-15 years who had a stem cell transplant for acute lymphoblastic leukemia, so the T cells may come from the graft donor. The CDR3 sequence is CASSWETDTQYF. The CDR3 nucleotides read TGTGCCAGCAGTTGGGAGACAGATACGCAGTATTTT.